A single sample is the source of the 32 T cell receptor beta chains below, sequenced in a study of T cell responses to AZD1222 COVID-19 vaccine. Measured with immunoSEQ multiplex PCR; TCRdb has only the in-frame clones, and not every one. The sample shows 130,000 to 150,000 clones, 80% to 90% of them seen only once. This sample comprised peripheral blood, obtained on day 0 of AZD1222 vaccination. Receptors were obtained from an adult in good health.

The chain recombines TRBV10-2 with TRBJ1-1; D uncertain. The V end was cut by 0 bases, the J end by 6 bases, with 8 bases between. The CDR3 is made up of 13 amino acids. Germline CDR1 reads WSHSY; CDR2 reads SAAADI. CDR3 protein: CASSESERAEAFF. CDR3 nucleotides: TGCGCCAGCAGTGAGTCAGAACGGGCTGAAGCTTTCTTT.

The genes are TRBV2 and TRBJ1-5, with 9 bases fitting TRBD1. The V gene end was trimmed by 4 bases and the J gene end by 2 bases; junction bases not matched to a gene: 0. The length of the CDR3 is 14 residues. Per the germline V gene, CDR1 is SNHLY and CDR2 is FYNNEI. The CDR3 bases are TGTGCCAGCAGTGGGACAGGGGGCAATCAGCCCCAGCATTTT. As protein: CASSGTGGNQPQHF.

This sequence joins TRBV2 and TRBJ1-2; unclear D gene. The germline V gene has CDR1 SNHLY and CDR2 FYNNEI. The V end lost 7 bases, the J end lost 8 bases, and 11 bases lay between the germline ends. The CDR3 runs to 11 residues. The CDR3 DNA follows: TGTGCCAGCATTTACGCGGCCGGCTACACCTTC. As protein: CASIYAAGYTF. The full variable domain, in which reference TRBV2 and TRBJ1-2 provide the parts outside the CDR3, is EPEVTQTPSHQVTQMGQEVILRCVPISNHLYFYWYRQILGQKVEFLVSFYNNEISEKSEIFDDQFSVERPDGSNFTLKIRSTKLEDSAMYFCASIYAAGYTFGSGTRLTVV.

A single count supports this clone. V and J are TRBV4-1 and TRBJ1-3; D not resolved. The CDR3 is 15 residues long. From germline, CDR1 is MGHRA and CDR2 YSYEKL. Trimming shortened V by 4 bases and J by 1 base, and 11 bases separated the two germline ends. The CDR3 sequence: CASSPNRGSGNTIYF. The CDR3 DNA sequence: TGCGCCAGCAGCCCCAACCGGGGATCTGGAAACACCATATATTTT.

The rearrangement uses TRBV7-3 and TRBJ1-2; TRBD1 matches at 10 bases. Unmatched junction bases numbered 13, after V lost 2 bases and J lost 4 bases. Germline V CDR1 and CDR2: SGHTA, FQGTGA. CDR3 length equals 18 residues. In DNA form, the CDR3 reads TGTGCCAGCAGCTTAGTAGGGACAGGGGCCGCCTTTCCCTATGGCTACACCTTC. It is translated as CASSLVGTGAAFPYGYTF.

The V call is TRBV10-2, the J call TRBJ1-4, with TRBD1 matching 9 bases. The V gene end was trimmed by 10 bases and the J gene end by 11 bases; junction bases not matched to a gene: 5. The CDR3 sequence is 11 residues long. From germline, CDR1 is WSHSY and CDR2 SAAADI. CDR3 region: CATGDREKLFF. The CDR3 region has the DNA TGCGCCACCGGGGACAGGGAGAAACTGTTTTTT.

This clone has more than one count but fewer than ten. The rearrangement links TRBV5-1 to TRBJ1-3, with TRBD1 matching 9 bases. CDR1 is SGHRS, CDR2 YFSETQ, per germline. The length of the CDR3 is 13 residues. The V gene end was trimmed by 4 bases and the J gene end by 8 bases; junction bases not matched to a gene: 4. The DNA of the CDR3 is TGCGCCAGCAGCATGGGACAGGGAGACACCATATATTTT. Amino acids: CASSMGQGDTIYF.

This chain joins TRBV5-1 and TRBJ1-5; possibly TRBD1 for D (5 bases). The V end lost 4 bases, the J end lost 0 bases, and 11 bases lay between the germline ends. Germline lookup yields CDR1 SGHRS and CDR2 YFSETQ. CDR3 length: 15 residues. CDR3 DNA: TGCGCCAGCAGCCTTGGGACGGTTAGCAATCAGCCCCAGCATTTT. Protein: CASSLGTVSNQPQHF.

The rearrangement joins TRBV7-2 to TRBJ2-7; the D is unclear. V was shortened by 5 bases and J by 2 bases, with 16 bases between the two germline ends. The CDR3 loop spans 15 amino acids. In germline, CDR1 is SGHTA, CDR2 FQGNSA. The CDR3 is CASSTTGHFTYEQYF. The CDR3 DNA reads as TGTGCCAGCAGCACAACCGGCCACTTTACCTACGAGCAGTACTTC.

The J gene is TRBJ1-1, the V gene TRBV11-3, with 7 bases aligning to TRBD1. Germline loops: CDR1 SGHNT, CDR2 YENEEA. V lost 5 bases, J lost 1 base, and 13 bases stayed unmatched. This CDR3 is 17 amino acids long. The CDR3 here is CASSPSPGQTSNTEAFF. The CDR3 nucleotides are TGTGCCAGCAGCCCGTCACCGGGACAGACGTCGAACACTGAAGCTTTCTTT. The full variable domain, in which reference TRBV11-3 and TRBJ1-1 provide the parts outside the CDR3, is EAGVVQSPRYKIIEKKQPVAFWCNPISGHNTLYWYLQNLGQGPELLIRYENEEAVDDSQLPKDRFSAERLKGVDSTLKIQPAELGDSAVYLCASSPSPGQTSNTEAFFGQGTRLTVV.

The chain recombines TRBV5-5 with TRBJ2-7; 8 bases fit TRBD1. With 4 bases clipped from V and 4 bases from J, the junction kept 7 bases outside the gene matches. CDR1 is SGHKS and CDR2 is YYEKEE in the germline V gene (reference sequence). This CDR3 region has 14 residues. CDR3 region: CASSPAQGAYEQYF. The CDR3 DNA sequence: TGTGCCAGCAGCCCGGCGCAGGGGGCGTACGAGCAGTACTTC.

The chain combines TRBV14 with TRBJ1-3; the D is unclear. This CDR3 has 15 residues. V lost 5 bases and J 4 bases, leaving 15 bases between the germline ends. Germline V gene sequence: CDR1 SGHDN, CDR2 FVKESK. The CDR3, as DNA: TGTGCCAGCAGCAGGGTTATCGCCTCAGGAAACACCATATATTTT. It encodes CASSRVIASGNTIYF.

The chain carries TRBV28 and TRBJ2-1, with D maybe TRBD2 (5 bases). CDR1 and CDR2 from the germline V gene are MDHEN and SYDVKM. The CDR3 is 15 residues long. V lost 4 bases and J lost 5, with 15 bases in between. The CDR3 DNA is TGTGCCAGCAGTTCCCCGGGGAGCGGCCACAATGAGCAGTTCTTC. This translates into CASSSPGSGHNEQFF.

The chain has TRBV7-2 and TRBJ2-1, with 7 bases identical to TRBD2. The CDR3 sequence is 16 residues long. J was trimmed by 9 bases and V by 4 bases; bases with no gene match: 15. In germline, CDR1 is SGHTA, CDR2 FQGNSA. The CDR3 DNA sequence: TGTGCCAGCAGCTACGCGGGAGAACGTTGGCCGGGTGAGCAGTTCTTC. Translated, it gives CASSYAGERWPGEQFF.

The V and J genes are TRBV7-2 and TRBJ2-2; D unresolved. The V gene's germline CDR1 is SGHTA and CDR2 FQGNSA. This CDR3 spans 11 amino acids. Between the trimmed V and J ends, which lost 6 bases and 8 bases, there was a span of 7 bases. DNA of the CDR3: TGTGCCAGCAGAACCACGGGGGAGCTGTTTTTT. Translating gives CASRTTGELFF. Together with reference TRBV7-2 and TRBJ2-2, the CDR3 gives the full variable domain: GAGVSQSPSNKVTEKGKDVELRCDPISGHTALYWYRQSLGQGLEFLIYFQGNSAPDKSGLPSDRFSAERTGGSVSTLTIQRTQQEDSAVYLCASRTTGELFFGEGSRLTVL.

The chain is built from TRBV4-2 and TRBJ1-4; no reliable D call. Trimming stripped 10 bases from V and 0 bases from J, with 12 bases between. Germline V gene data show CDR1 as LGHNA and CDR2 as YNFKEQ. The CDR3 covers 14 residues. CDR3 sequence reads: CATSDDATNEKLFF. CDR3 DNA: TGTGCCACATCGGACGACGCAACTAATGAAAAACTGTTTTTT.

The chain joins TRBV29-1 to TRBJ1-2, with 7 bases matching TRBD1. Germline CDR1 SQVTM, CDR2 ANQGSEA. The CDR3 contains 14 residues. The V segment lost 4 bases and the J segment 0 bases; nucleotides outside the gene matches: 5. CDR3 sequence: CSVGGQRANYGYTF. CDR3 nucleotides: TGCAGCGTTGGGGGACAGAGAGCTAACTATGGCTACACCTTC.

This chain uses TRBV18 with TRBJ1-4; the D gene is possibly TRBD1 (5 bases). V dropped 6 bases and J dropped 0 bases, with 23 bases sitting between them. Germline-derived CDR1 and CDR2 are KGHSH and LQKENI. The CDR3 contains 19 residues. CDR3 residues: CASSLRAVTASTTNEKLFF. CDR3 coding DNA: TGTGCCAGCTCGCTCAGGGCGGTCACGGCCAGCACAACTAATGAAAAACTGTTTTTT.

The chain is built from TRBV7-3 and TRBJ1-6; D is unclear. Germline V CDR1 and CDR2: SGHTA, FQGTGA. This CDR3 has 14 residues. V was clipped by 3 bases and J by 8 bases, with 11 bases between them. In DNA, the CDR3 is TGTGCCAGCAGCTTTGGGCCCCCTTATTCACCCCTCCACTTT. Protein product: CASSFGPPYSPLHF.

This clone was recorded only once. V and J are TRBV5-6 and TRBJ2-7, with 7 nucleotides matching TRBD1. Germline V gene data show CDR1 as SGHDT and CDR2 as YYEEEE. J gave up 1 base and V 2 bases, and 12 bases lay outside the gene matches. The CDR3 covers 17 residues. The CDR3 spells CASSFLTTGQSSYEQYF. CDR3 nucleotides: TGTGCCAGCAGCTTTCTGACCACGGGACAGAGTTCCTACGAGCAGTACTTC.

The chain carries TRBV11-2 and TRBJ1-5; D gene uncertain. Germline V lookup: CDR1 SGHAT, CDR2 FQNNGV. Trimming took off 8 bases at V and 6 bases at J, with 11 bases between the two ends. CDR3 length: 12 residues. The CDR3 DNA reads as TGTGCCAGCGGGGAGGCGGGTCAGCCCCAGCATTTT. Translating it yields CASGEAGQPQHF.

The chain joins TRBV5-1 to TRBJ2-7; D unresolved. The germline V gene encodes CDR1 SGHRS and CDR2 YFSETQ. V lost 0 bases and J 1 base, leaving 5 bases between the germline ends. The CDR3 is 13 residues long. In nucleotides, the CDR3 is TGCGCCAGCAGCTTGGTTGCATCCTACGAGCAGTACTTC. Translated: CASSLVASYEQYF.

The V call is TRBV19, the J call TRBJ1-2; D is uncertain. With 3 bases removed from V and 4 bases from J, the gap between germline ends came to 15 bases. CDR3 size: 15 residues. The germline V gene has CDR1 LNHDA and CDR2 SQIVND (reference sequence). CDR3 coding DNA: TGTGCCAGTAGTATTTCTGTTAGGGCAACCTATGGCTACACCTTC. This translates into CASSISVRATYGYTF. Filled out from reference TRBV19 and TRBJ1-2, the complete variable domain reads DGGITQSPKYLFRKEGQNVTLSCEQNLNHDAMYWYRQDPGQGLRLIYYSQIVNDFQKGDIAEGYSVSREKKESFPLTVTSAQKNPTAFYLCASSISVRATYGYTFGSGTRLTVV.

The V and J genes are TRBV19 and TRBJ2-5, with D maybe TRBD2 (5 bases). The length of the CDR3 is 13 residues. Germline V gene sequence: CDR1 LNHDA, CDR2 SQIVND (reference sequence). The V gene lost 7 bases and the J gene lost 2 bases, with 11 bases spanning the gap. The CDR3 nucleotides are TGTGCCAGTAAGGACTGGAATCAAGAGACCCAGTACTTC. Translation gives CASKDWNQETQYF.

V is TRBV5-1 and J is TRBJ1-3; TRBD1 matches 7 bases. The CDR3 spans 16 residues. Germline assignment: CDR1 SGHRS and CDR2 YFSETQ. Trimming at V came to 3 bases and at J to 3 bases, leaving 9 bases not matched to a gene. The CDR3 DNA follows: TGCGCCAGCAGCTATACGACAGGGTCCGTTGGAAACACCATATATTTT. Translation: CASSYTTGSVGNTIYF.

The V gene is TRBV28, the J gene TRBJ1-6, with 8 bases identical to TRBD1. Trimming cost V 2 bases and J 9 bases; bases outside gene matches: 3. Germline V lookup: CDR1 MDHEN, CDR2 SYDVKM. The CDR3 runs to 14 residues. The CDR3 reads CASSLAGGISPLHF. The CDR3 DNA reads TGTGCCAGCAGTTTAGCAGGGGGCATTTCACCCCTCCACTTT.

The rearrangement joins TRBV2 to TRBJ1-1; D may be TRBD1 (6 bases). Trimming removed 7 bases from V and 4 bases from J, with 16 bases in between. The CDR3 has 14 amino acids. CDR1 and CDR2 (germline): SNHLY, FYNNEI. The CDR3 reads CASTQGRGPTEAFF. The CDR3 nucleotides read TGTGCCAGCACCCAGGGCCGGGGGCCCACTGAAGCTTTCTTT.

A word on this clone: This specimen includes other DNA sequences encoding the same CDR3. The chain carries TRBV2 and TRBJ1-6, with 7 bases that match TRBD1. The V segment lost 8 bases and the J segment 5 bases; nucleotides outside the gene matches: 6. The CDR3 covers 14 residues. Per the germline V gene, CDR1 is SNHLY and CDR2 is FYNNEI. The CDR3 DNA sequence: TGTGCCAGCCGACGAGACAGGGATAATTCACCCCTCCACTTT. Encoded protein: CASRRDRDNSPLHF.

This chain links TRBV11-3 with TRBJ2-1, with TRBD2 identical over 9 bases. The CDR3 is made up of 19 amino acids. Per the germline V gene, CDR1 is SGHNT and CDR2 is YENEEA. V shed 5 bases, J shed 4 bases, and the junction held 18 bases outside the gene matches. CDR3 in DNA: TGTGCCAGCAGCCAAGCGGGGGCAAGCGGGAGGCCCACATACAATGAGCAGTTCTTC. This sequence encodes CASSQAGASGRPTYNEQFF.

The rearrangement links TRBV5-1 to TRBJ2-3; 10 nucleotides match TRBD1. Looked up from germline, CDR1 is SGHRS and CDR2 is YFSETQ. There are 14 residues in the CDR3. J lost 3 bases, V lost 3 bases, and 1 base had no gene match. CDR3 amino acids: CASSSGQGTDTQYF. The CDR3, as DNA: TGCGCCAGCAGCTCGGGACAGGGGACAGATACGCAGTATTTT.

The chain carries TRBV28 and TRBJ1-3; no definite D call. The CDR3 consists of 17 residues. The germline V and J ends were trimmed by 5 bases and 0 bases, with 17 bases remaining between them. The germline V gene has CDR1 MDHEN and CDR2 SYDVKM. The CDR3 reads CASSNTLDGISGNTIYF. In DNA, the CDR3 is TGTGCCAGCAGTAACACCCTGGACGGCATCTCTGGAAACACCATATATTTT. Based on the CDR3 plus reference TRBV28 and TRBJ1-3, the full variable domain is DVKVTQSSRYLVKRTGEKVFLECVQDMDHENMFWYRQDPGLGLRLIYFSYDVKMKEKGDIPEGYSVSREKKERFSLILESASTNQTSMYLCASSNTLDGISGNTIYFGEGSWLTVV.

J is TRBJ1-2 and V is TRBV29-1; maybe TRBD1 (5 bases). Trimming cost V 4 bases and J 3 bases, with 9 bases left between them. The CDR3 extends over 12 amino acids. Per the germline V gene, CDR1 is SQVTM and CDR2 is ANQGSEA. CDR3 amino acids: CSVVRGDYGYTF. The DNA of the CDR3 is TGCAGCGTTGTGAGAGGGGACTATGGCTACACCTTC.